The present T cell receptor beta chain was sequenced within a study of beta chain features in type 1 diabetes. Study-wide context: Cell yields, gender and age were comparable in patients and healthy donors. Investigators examined approximately 100,000,000 sorted cells across all samples.

Germline values: CDR1 SQVTM, CDR2 ANQGSEA. This CDR3 has 11 amino acids. The V segment lost 7 bases and the J segment 7 bases; nucleotides outside the gene matches: 4. This clone was observed a handful of times. Antigen specificity is unknown. Expressed TCRB transcripts were sequenced because the isolated RNA had all been reverse transcribed beforehand. The protocol was immunoSEQ multiplex PCR, while the TCRdb copy is restricted to in-frame clones and leaves out a portion. Of fewer than 300,000 clones listed, roughly a tenth are singletons. Regarding the study as a whole: The study notes PCR might favor shorter templates equally in patients and controls. TCRB CDR3 length was moderately but significantly reduced in all four CD4+ subsets of Type 1 diabetes patients. The study found fewer insertions and more deletions at VDJ junctions in type 1 diabetes patients.

The rearrangement uses TRBV29-1 and TRBJ1-2, with 9 bases identical to TRBD1. The sample was naive CD4+ T cells from blood. The clonotype comes from a man under 40 with type 1 diabetes. CDR3 sequence: CSGGTGIGYTF. CDR3 nucleotide sequence: TGCAGCGGCGGGACAGGGATTGGCTACACCTTC.